This TCR beta chain was documented in a study of T cells after yellow fever vaccination. Concerning this clonotype itself: No antigen is known for it.

Conversion of TCR transcripts into cDNA relied on 5'RACE template switching, which added a universal primer site and UMIs. TCRdb recomputed calls from the 5' RACE reads with MiXCR, one row per CDR3 protein. The sample includes about 240,000 distinct CDR3 sequences, less than 8.5% of them seen just once. Trimming took 5 bases from V and 5 from J, leaving 13 bases between them. CDR3 size: 13 residues. CDR1 and CDR2 (germline): SEHNR, FQNEAQ (reference sequence). General study results and limits: Post-booster repertoires contained most primary-vaccination clones again (roughly 96% CD4, approximately 86% CD8). The secondary T-cell response peaked on day 5, not day 15, but was weaker. Researchers cautioned that FACS-sorted repertoires could harbor abundant clonotypes contaminating from the bulk population.

This chain joins TRBV7-9 and TRBJ2-7; D may be TRBD1 (5 bases). The sequenced sample was CD4+ T cells sorted from PBMCs, obtained 15 days after the yellow fever booster vaccination. This sequence originates from a man aged 25 to 40 who received the YFV17D yellow fever vaccine. Here the CDR3 reads CASSRRQPHEQYF. The CDR3 DNA sequence: TGTGCCAGCAGCCGACGACAGCCCCACGAGCAGTACTTC.